A selection of T cell receptor beta chains follows, all from one sample in a study of vaccination effects on CD4 cells after COVID-19. These receptors lack a known antigen. Produced via immunoSEQ multiplex PCR; TCRdb's table is partial and in-frame only. The top ten clones hold about 30% of a sample with under 55,000 clones, more than 60% of them seen once. This material consisted of CD4+ T cells from PBMCs cultured with a peptide pool, taken before COVID-19 vaccination. These receptors all come from a human donor who had a prior SARS-CoV-2 infection. The CDR3 runs from the conserved cysteine through the conserved F or W. A D gene is named only where the DNA matches it firmly. Clone sizes are given selectively: once, few, many, or a class where the clone is expanded.

J: TRBJ2-7
size: NA
V: TRBV4-2
D: NA
DNA: TGTGCCAGCAGCCAAGATGGAAATTCAGGGTCCTACGAGCAGTACTTC
CDR3: CASSQDGNSGSYEQYF

J: TRBJ2-7
size: NA
V: TRBV21-1
D: NA
DNA: TGTGCCAGCAGCAAAGTGAGCAGGGCCCACGAGCAGTACTTC
CDR3: CASSKVSRAHEQYF

J: TRBJ2-2
size: few
V: TRBV30
D: NA
DNA: TGTGCCTGGAGACAGAACACCGGGGAGCTGTTTTTT
CDR3: CAWRQNTGELFF

J: TRBJ2-1
size: few
V: TRBV7-2
D: TRBD2
DNA: TGTGCCAGCAGCTTAGGTGGCGGGAGGAGGTACAATGAGCAGTTCTTC
CDR3: CASSLGGGRRYNEQFF

J: TRBJ1-4
size: NA
V: TRBV7-9
D: NA
DNA: TGTGCCAGCAGCTCCTTAGCAGGGGTCGGAGAAAAACTGTTTTTT
CDR3: CASSSLAGVGEKLFF

J: TRBJ2-2
size: NA
V: TRBV2
D: NA
DNA: TGTGCCAGCACTGGGACAAGCTCAAACACCGGGGAGCTGTTTTTT
CDR3: CASTGTSSNTGELFF

J: TRBJ2-5
size: NA
V: TRBV2
D: NA
DNA: TGTGCCAGCAGCTACCAAGCCCAAGAGACCCAGTACTTC
CDR3: CASSYQAQETQYF

J: TRBJ2-7
size: NA
V: TRBV27
D: TRBD2
DNA: TGTGCCAGCAGCCGCAATCGCCCTAGCGGGGGATCTGTAGAGCAGTACTTC
CDR3: CASSRNRPSGGSVEQYF

J: TRBJ2-7
size: NA
V: TRBV10-3
D: NA
DNA: TGTGCCATCAGTGTTGTGGGGGTAAACACTCTCTACGAGCAGTACTTC
CDR3: CAISVVGVNTLYEQYF

J: TRBJ2-1
size: NA
V: TRBV15
D: NA
DNA: TGTGCCACCTCGGACTGGGATAACAATGAGCAGTTCTTC
CDR3: CATSDWDNNEQFF

J: TRBJ2-1
size: few
V: TRBV5-1
D: TRBD2
DNA: TGCGCCAGCAGCGATACGGACCCTAGCGGGGAGGTGTTTAATGAGCAGTTCTTC
CDR3: CASSDTDPSGEVFNEQFF

J: TRBJ2-3
size: few
V: TRBV5-6
D: TRBD2
DNA: TGTGCCAGCAGGAAAAGACTAGCGGGGACAGATACGCAGTATTTT
CDR3: CASRKRLAGTDTQYF

J: TRBJ2-3
size: NA
V: TRBV7-9
D: TRBD1
DNA: TGTGCCAGCGGCCCCGGGACAGCCACAGATACGCAGTATTTT
CDR3: CASGPGTATDTQYF

J: TRBJ1-1
size: few
V: TRBV5-1
D: NA
DNA: TGCGCCAGCAGCTTGGGGGTTCCACTGAACACTGAAGCTTTCTTT
CDR3: CASSLGVPLNTEAFF

J: TRBJ2-7
size: NA
V: TRBV5-1
D: NA
DNA: TGCGCCAGCAGTCCCGGGACACCCACCTACGAGCAGTACTTC
CDR3: CASSPGTPTYEQYF

J: TRBJ1-1
size: NA
V: TRBV6-5
D: NA
DNA: TGTGCCAGCAGTTACGAACAGCAGAACGGTGAAGCTTTCTTT
CDR3: CASSYEQQNGEAFF

J: TRBJ2-3
size: NA
V: TRBV5-1
D: NA
DNA: TGCGCCAGCAGCTTGGTTGACGGGGGCACAGATACGCAGTATTTT
CDR3: CASSLVDGGTDTQYF

J: TRBJ2-2
size: few
V: TRBV3-1/TRBV3-2
D: NA
DNA: TGTGCCAGCAGCCAAGTCTTATGGGTGTCCGGGGAGCTGTTTTTT
CDR3: CASSQVLWVSGELFF

J: TRBJ1-5
size: few
V: TRBV7-2
D: NA
DNA: TGTGCCAGCAGCTCGGACATGGCGCATCAGCCCCAGCATTTT
CDR3: CASSSDMAHQPQHF

J: TRBJ2-1
size: NA
V: TRBV7-2
D: TRBD2
DNA: TGTGCCAGCAGCTCTAGAGGGCTAGCGGCGATCAATGAGCAGTTCTTC
CDR3: CASSSRGLAAINEQFF

J: TRBJ1-6
size: NA
V: TRBV29-1
D: NA
DNA: TGCAGCGTTCCACCCCGACAGGTCCTCTATAATTCACCCCTCCACTTT
CDR3: CSVPPRQVLYNSPLHF

J: TRBJ2-3
size: few
V: TRBV3-1/TRBV3-2
D: TRBD2
DNA: TGTGCCAGCAGCCAAGACTCTAGCGGGGGGGCGGTAACAGATACGCAGTATTTT
CDR3: CASSQDSSGGAVTDTQYF

J: TRBJ1-1
size: NA
V: TRBV2
D: NA
DNA: TGTGCCAGCTCCAGGGAGAACACTGAAGCTTTCTTT
CDR3: CASSRENTEAFF

J: TRBJ2-3
size: NA
V: TRBV27
D: TRBD1
DNA: TGTGCCAGCAGTTTTCACAGGGGAACTGGCACAGATACGCAGTATTTT
CDR3: CASSFHRGTGTDTQYF

J: TRBJ2-7
size: NA
V: TRBV4-3
D: NA
DNA: TGCGCCAGCAGCCAAGCTACGGGAAGGGGGTACGAGCAGTACTTC
CDR3: CASSQATGRGYEQYF

J: TRBJ2-5
size: NA
V: TRBV30
D: NA
DNA: TGTGCCTGGAGTTGGCAAGAGACCCAGTACTTC
CDR3: CAWSWQETQYF

J: TRBJ1-6
size: NA
V: TRBV5-4
D: TRBD1
DNA: TGTGCCAGCAGCAGAAGACAGGGAATTAGGGATTCACCCCTCCACTTT
CDR3: CASSRRQGIRDSPLHF

J: TRBJ2-3
size: NA
V: TRBV10-3
D: TRBD2
DNA: TGTGCCATCAGTGTACCAATTCAGACTAGCGGGAACACAGATACGCAGTATTTT
CDR3: CAISVPIQTSGNTDTQYF

J: TRBJ2-7
size: NA
V: TRBV11-1
D: NA
DNA: TGTGCCAGCAGCAGAGGAGGTGCTGCTGGAACCTACGAGCAGTACTTC
CDR3: CASSRGGAAGTYEQYF

J: TRBJ2-3
size: few
V: TRBV30
D: NA
DNA: TGTGCCTGGGGGAGACTGACGCCGAACGCAGATACGCAGTATTTT
CDR3: CAWGRLTPNADTQYF

J: TRBJ1-1
size: NA
V: TRBV5-4
D: TRBD1
DNA: TGTGCCAGCAGCATACGGACAGGGGGCGGCACTGAAGCTTTCTTT
CDR3: CASSIRTGGGTEAFF

J: TRBJ1-6
size: NA
V: TRBV9
D: NA
DNA: TGTGCCAGCAGCCCCAGGAGCTCCTATAATTCACCCCTCCACTTT
CDR3: CASSPRSSYNSPLHF

J: TRBJ2-3
size: few
V: TRBV6-4
D: TRBD2
DNA: TGTGCCAGCAGTACAATAGCGGGAGGCAGCACAGATACGCAGTATTTT
CDR3: CASSTIAGGSTDTQYF

J: TRBJ1-5
size: NA
V: TRBV21-1
D: NA
DNA: TGTGCCAGCAGCAACAAGATGGAGCCCCAGCATTTT
CDR3: CASSNKMEPQHF

J: TRBJ2-1
size: NA
V: TRBV7-2
D: NA
DNA: TGTGCCAGCAGCTTAGTTCCCCAAAACAATGAGCAGTTCTTC
CDR3: CASSLVPQNNEQFF

J: TRBJ1-3
size: NA
V: TRBV5-4
D: NA
DNA: TGTGCCAGCAGCTTGGCAGGAGGCCCCGGCTCTGGAAACACCATATATTTT
CDR3: CASSLAGGPGSGNTIYF

J: TRBJ1-1
size: once
V: TRBV7-8
D: NA
DNA: TGTGCCAGCAGCATAGCACAGGAGAACACTGAAGCTTTCTTT
CDR3: CASSIAQENTEAFF

J: TRBJ2-3
size: NA
V: TRBV11-3
D: TRBD2
DNA: TGTGCCAGCAGCTTCGGCGGGAGGGCAACAGATACGCAGTATTTT
CDR3: CASSFGGRATDTQYF

J: TRBJ2-3
size: NA
V: TRBV5-6
D: NA
DNA: TGTGCCAGCAGCCTCGGGACATTGCTCACAGATACGCAGTATTTT
CDR3: CASSLGTLLTDTQYF

J: TRBJ2-1
size: few
V: TRBV5-4
D: NA
DNA: TGTGCCAGCAGCCTAGGGGGGACTTCCACCCCGCTCAATGAGCAGTTCTTC
CDR3: CASSLGGTSTPLNEQFF

J: TRBJ2-7
size: NA
V: TRBV4-3
D: TRBD2
DNA: TGCGCCAGCAGCCCGGATAGCGGGAGGGGATTCTACGAGCAGTACTTC
CDR3: CASSPDSGRGFYEQYF